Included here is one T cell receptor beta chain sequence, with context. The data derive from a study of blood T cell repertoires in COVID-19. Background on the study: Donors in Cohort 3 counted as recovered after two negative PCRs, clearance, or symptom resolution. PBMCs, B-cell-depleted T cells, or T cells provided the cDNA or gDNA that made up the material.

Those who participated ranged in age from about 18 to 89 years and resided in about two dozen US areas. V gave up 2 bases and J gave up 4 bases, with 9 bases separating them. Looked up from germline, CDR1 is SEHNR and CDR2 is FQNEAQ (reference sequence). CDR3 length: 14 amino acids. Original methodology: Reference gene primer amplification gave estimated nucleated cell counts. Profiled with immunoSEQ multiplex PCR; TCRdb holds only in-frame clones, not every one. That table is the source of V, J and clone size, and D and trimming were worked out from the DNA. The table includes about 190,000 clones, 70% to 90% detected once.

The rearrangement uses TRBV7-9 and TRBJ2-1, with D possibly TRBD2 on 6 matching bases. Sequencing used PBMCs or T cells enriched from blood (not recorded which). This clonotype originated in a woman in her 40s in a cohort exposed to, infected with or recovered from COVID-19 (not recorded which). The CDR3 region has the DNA TGTGCCAGCAGCTTAAGCGGGCCTTACAATGAGCAGTTCTTC. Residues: CASSLSGPYNEQFF.